These 23 T cell receptor beta chains were sequenced from one sample in a study of early T cells in non-severe SARS-CoV-2 infection. One entry per CDR3 protein, called by TCRdb with MiXCR from the 5' RACE reads. Of roughly 70,000 distinct CDR3 sequences listed, around 12% were seen once; the top ten hold over 0.95%. Sequencing was carried out using whole blood. The receptors were gathered from an adult who was a healthcare worker with PCR-confirmed SARS-CoV-2 infection or an uninfected control (not recorded which).

In this sample, this clonotype turned up many times. The V and J genes are TRBV5-1 and TRBJ2-3; D is perhaps TRBD2 (6 bases). The CDR3 spans 15 residues. Germline V gene sequence: CDR1 SGHRS, CDR2 YFSETQ. V was cut by 0 bases and J by 1 base, with 9 bases left in between. The CDR3 here is CASSLVAARTDTQYF. The CDR3 DNA is TGCGCCAGCAGCTTGGTAGCGGCACGCACAGATACGCAGTATTTT.

The sample holds many counts of this clonotype. V gene TRBV20-1 combines with J gene TRBJ2-6; no clear D gene. V shed 5 bases and J shed 4 bases, with 9 bases lying between them. The CDR3 is 13 residues long. Looked up from germline, CDR1 is DFQATT and CDR2 is SNEGSKA (reference sequence). DNA for the CDR3: TGCAGTGCTCCCCCCGGGGGGGCCAACGTCCTGACTTTC. As protein: CSAPPGGANVLTF.

Details on this clonotype: Compared with germline, one end of the junction differs, possibly owing to a read error. The rearrangement links TRBV6-4 to TRBJ2-1; D remains unclear. The CDR3 is made up of 13 amino acids. CDR1 is MRHNA, CDR2 SNTAGT, per germline. The CDR3 bases are TGTGCTAGCAGTGACTCGACTTCCAATGAGCAGTTCTTC. Translated, it gives CASSDSTSNEQFF.

The chain has TRBV29-1 and TRBJ2-7, with 7 bases that match TRBD2. Per germline, CDR1 SQVTM and CDR2 ANQGSEA. V dropped 6 bases and J dropped 4; count of bases not matched to a gene: 12. CDR3 size: 14 residues. The DNA for the CDR3 is TGCAGCGTCGAGGCGGCCTGGGGGGGTTACGAGCAGTACTTC. Amino acid sequence: CSVEAAWGGYEQYF.

This clonotype was observed many times. This chain joins TRBV20-1 and TRBJ1-2, with a weak D call TRBD1 (5 bases). CDR1 DFQATT and CDR2 SNEGSKA come from the germline V gene (reference sequence). Trimming left V 0 bases short and J 4 bases short, with 12 bases between. The CDR3 runs to 14 residues. The CDR3 reads CSARDTGQAYGYTF. In nucleotides, the CDR3 is TGCAGTGCTAGAGATACGGGGCAGGCCTATGGCTACACCTTC.

This clonotype was seen repeatedly, ten times or more. A read error may produce the germline difference seen at one junction end. This chain uses TRBV7-7 with TRBJ2-5; 11 nucleotides align to TRBD1. Per germline, CDR1 SSHAT and CDR2 FNYEAQ (reference sequence). The CDR3 runs 18 residues. This CDR3 is CASSLAGQGVPSQETQYF. CDR3 DNA sequence: TGTGCTAGCAGCTTAGCGGGACAGGGGGTACCATCCCAAGAGACCCAGTACTTC.

This clonotype was seen a few times. The chain uses TRBV6-2 or TRBV6-3 and TRBJ2-5; perhaps D is TRBD1 or TRBD2 (6 bases each). V was pared by 6 bases and J by 1 base, with 15 bases between. The CDR3 loop spans 15 amino acids. CDR1 is MNHEY, CDR2 SVGEGT, per germline. The chain's CDR3 is CASSDLGGLQETQYF. The CDR3 DNA reads as TGTGCCAGCAGCGATCTCGGGGGCCTCCAAGAGACCCAGTACTTC.

This clonotype has ten or more counts. The gene calls are TRBV10-2 and TRBJ2-1; 9 bases align to TRBD1. This CDR3 has 15 residues. From germline, CDR1 is WSHSY and CDR2 SAAADI. Trimming took 6 bases from V and 5 from J; bases not matched to a gene: 8. The DNA of the CDR3 is TGCGCCAGCAGCCAGACCGGGACAGGGAACAATGAGCAGTTCTTC. This gives the protein CASSQTGTGNNEQFF.

This clonotype was seen many times. Written as DNA, the CDR3 is TGCAGTGTTCCGGACAGGTATACAGATACGCAGTATTTT. Protein product: CSVPDRYTDTQYF. The chain recombines TRBV20-1 with TRBJ2-3; 7 bases are shared with TRBD1. Germline trimming cut 7 bases from V and 3 bases from J; bases unmatched to any gene: 7. This CDR3 region has 13 residues. The germline gives CDR1 DFQATT, CDR2 SNEGSKA (reference sequence).

The chain has TRBV4-3 and TRBJ2-1, with D possibly being TRBD2 (6 bases). The CDR3 extends over 17 amino acids. V gave up 4 bases and J gave up 2 bases, with 18 bases separating them. Germline V lookup: CDR1 LGHNA, CDR2 YSLEER. This CDR3 reads CASSLNHFSGPYNEQFF. The CDR3 DNA reads as TGCGCCAGCAGCCTAAACCACTTCAGCGGGCCCTACAATGAGCAGTTCTTC.

This clonotype came up many times. An end of the junction does not agree with germline; a read error may underlie this. The chain uses TRBV7-7 and TRBJ2-1, with 7 positions matching TRBD2. This CDR3 has 14 amino acids. Germline CDR1 SSHAT, CDR2 FNYEAQ (reference sequence). For the CDR3, the DNA is TGTGCTAGCAGCTTAGGCGGGGGAAACAATGAGCAGTTCTTC. Its translation is CASSLGGGNNEQFF.

This clonotype was seen ten or more times. The chain combines TRBV29-1 with TRBJ2-2, with D maybe TRBD2 (5 bases). The CDR3 sequence is 15 residues long. Trimming took 0 bases from V and 6 from J, leaving 14 bases between them. From germline, CDR1 is SQVTM and CDR2 ANQGSEA. The CDR3 reads CSVEDWASKAGELFF. The DNA of the CDR3 is TGCAGCGTTGAAGATTGGGCTAGCAAGGCCGGGGAGCTGTTTTTT.

In this sample, this clonotype turned up many times. This rearrangement joins TRBV7-9 to TRBJ2-7; D gene ambiguous. The length of the CDR3 is 12 residues. The germline V gene has CDR1 SEHNR and CDR2 FQNEAQ (reference sequence). V dropped 3 bases and J dropped 4 bases, with 7 bases sitting between them. The CDR3 DNA follows: TGTGCCAGCAGCTTCAATGGGTACGAGCAGTACTTC. As protein: CASSFNGYEQYF.

This clonotype was seen many times. The chain combines TRBV29-1 with TRBJ2-3, with TRBD2 identical over 14 bases. The germline V gene has CDR1 SQVTM and CDR2 ANQGSEA. This CDR3 has 13 residues. The V gene end was trimmed by 6 bases and the J gene end by 6 bases; junction bases not matched to a gene: 2. DNA for the CDR3: TGCAGCGTGAGGACTAGCGGGGGGGATACGCAGTATTTT. Amino acid sequence: CSVRTSGGDTQYF.

In its sample, this clonotype was seen many times. The rearrangement joins TRBV18 to TRBJ1-2, with D maybe TRBD1 (5 bases). Looked up from germline, CDR1 is KGHSH and CDR2 is LQKENI. The CDR3 covers 15 residues. Trimming cost V 5 bases and J 5 bases, with 18 bases left between them. The CDR3 DNA is TGTGCCAGCTCATACTCTTCCGGGACCAAGTATGGCTACACCTTC. It specifies CASSYSSGTKYGYTF.

This clonotype came up many times. The V and J genes are TRBV12-3 or TRBV12-4 and TRBJ1-5, with 9 bases lining up with TRBD1. The CDR3 is 15 amino acids. With 5 bases clipped from V and 6 bases from J, the junction kept 8 bases outside the gene matches. CDR3 nucleotide sequence: TGTGCCAGCAGTCCGACAGGGGGTCTCGGTCAGCCCCAGCATTTT. Amino acids: CASSPTGGLGQPQHF.

This clonotype was seen many times. This chain uses TRBV29-1 with TRBJ2-3; 7 bases are a match to TRBD1. CDR1 and CDR2 (germline): SQVTM, ANQGSEA. The CDR3 runs to 13 residues. With V trimmed by 3 bases and J by 3 bases, 3 bases remained unmatched. CDR3 nucleotides: TGCAGCGTTGATGAGGGGGCTACAGATACGCAGTATTTT. It yields the protein CSVDEGATDTQYF.

This clonotype was found many times. This sequence joins TRBV18 and TRBJ1-5; 7 bases are shared with TRBD1. The junction had 3 bases not matched to a gene; V was cut back by 3 bases and J by 4 bases. Germline V gives CDR1 KGHSH, CDR2 LQKENI. The CDR3 covers 14 residues. This CDR3 is CASSPGTVNQPQHF. The CDR3 nucleotides are TGTGCCAGCTCACCCGGGACAGTAAATCAGCCCCAGCATTTT.

V gene TRBV29-1 combines with J gene TRBJ1-1, with 11 bases fitting TRBD1. CDR1 SQVTM and CDR2 ANQGSEA come from the germline V gene. The CDR3 length is 15 residues. V was pared by 5 bases and J by 3 bases, with 8 bases of the junction left unmatched. The CDR3 is CSVRRTGGADTEAFF. Written as DNA, the CDR3 is TGCAGCGTTCGTAGGACAGGGGGCGCCGACACTGAAGCTTTCTTT.

This clonotype was picked up many times. This chain links TRBV5-1 with TRBJ2-7; the match to TRBD1 covers 9 bases. The CDR3 contains 14 residues. Germline V gene sequence: CDR1 SGHRS, CDR2 YFSETQ. The ends lost 3 bases at V and 6 bases at J; junction bases unmatched: 7. CDR3 bases: TGCGCCAGCAGCTCAACCGGGACAGGGTCCGAGCAGTACTTC. Protein: CASSSTGTGSEQYF.

V gene TRBV5-1 combines with J gene TRBJ2-4, with TRBD2 matching 7 bases. J gave up 0 bases and V 2 bases, and 5 bases lay outside the gene matches. Germline CDR1 reads SGHRS; CDR2 reads YFSETQ. This CDR3 is built from 16 residues. The CDR3 coding sequence is TGCGCCAGCAGCTTTGGGGCGGGAGTAGCCAAAAACATTCAGTACTTC. As protein: CASSFGAGVAKNIQYF. Filled out from reference TRBV5-1 and TRBJ2-4, the complete variable domain reads KAGVTQTPRYLIKTRGQQVTLSCSPISGHRSVSWYQQTPGQGLQFLFEYFSETQRNKGNFPGRFSGRQFSNSRSEMNVSTLELGDSALYLCASSFGAGVAKNIQYFGAGTRLSVL.

This clonotype was counted many times. The rearrangement joins TRBV28 to TRBJ2-5; a weak D match, TRBD1 (5 bases). Germline V gene lookup returns CDR1 MDHEN and CDR2 SYDVKM. The V and J ends lost 6 bases and 6 bases respectively, with 11 bases between them. This CDR3 region has 12 residues. Here the CDR3 DNA reads TGTGCCAGCAGCCAGGGTGGCAAGACCCAGTACTTC. Amino acid sequence: CASSQGGKTQYF.

This clonotype was counted many times. The J gene is TRBJ1-1, the V gene TRBV5-8; TRBD1 matches at 7 bases. The CDR3 contains 14 residues. After removal of 5 bases from V and 0 bases from J, the junction contained 4 bases not matched to a gene. Germline V gene sequence: CDR1 SGHTS, CDR2 YDEGEE. The CDR3 DNA reads as TGTGCCAGCAGACAGGGGACCATGAACACTGAAGCTTTCTTT. Translating it yields CASRQGTMNTEAFF.